The 17 T cell receptor beta chains presented below share a single source sample, sequenced in a study of T cell clones after liver transplantation (dated by TCRdb to the late 2010s). The time point label, read with the paper, signifies: pre-transplant. Library generation was performed with the immunoSEQ multiplex PCR assay. In TCRdb, the immuneACCESS table is reduced to in-frame sequences with V and J assigned. These tables do not hold every clone; where another copy was compared, an unresolved V gene accounts for under half, and the others remain unexplained. Here the sample has some 59,000 clones; 71% occur a single time. The ten most abundant clones make up approximately 16% of the sample. The source was CD4+ T cells from blood, collected before liver transplant. These receptor sequences come from a human donor who received a liver transplant.

This clone was observed a few times. The chain links TRBV10-3 to TRBJ2-7, with 12 bases that match TRBD1. The CDR3 consists of 18 residues. CDR1 ENHRY and CDR2 SYGVKD come from the germline V gene. Trimming cost V 2 bases and J 4 bases; bases outside gene matches: 12. The CDR3 spells CAISETDGTGGIMYEQYF. The CDR3 bases are TGTGCCATCAGTGAGACCGATGGGACAGGGGGCATTATGTACGAGCAGTACTTC.

As DNA, the CDR3 is TGTGCCAGCAGTGAATCCGGGACAGCCTACGAGCAGTACTTC. Protein: CASSESGTAYEQYF. The chain carries TRBV6-1 and TRBJ2-7, with 7 bases matching TRBD1. This CDR3 is built from 14 residues. CDR1 and CDR2 (germline): MNHNS, SASEGT. Germline trimming cut 2 bases from V and 2 bases from J; bases unmatched to any gene: 3.

This rearrangement joins TRBV4-2 to TRBJ2-2; 8 nucleotides agree with TRBD1. Germline lookup yields CDR1 LGHNA and CDR2 YNFKEQ. The CDR3 contains 16 residues. V lost 0 bases to trimming and J lost 0 bases; unmatched junction nucleotides: 0. The CDR3 coding sequence is TGTGCCAGCAGCCAAGAACAGGGGGCGAACACCGGGGAGCTGTTTTTT. Translation: CASSQEQGANTGELFF.

The rearrangement joins TRBV2 to TRBJ2-1; 10 bases are a match to TRBD2. The CDR3 extends over 15 amino acids. Per the germline V gene, CDR1 is SNHLY and CDR2 is FYNNEI. V was pared by 6 bases and J by 7 bases, with 9 bases of the junction left unmatched. In DNA, the CDR3 is TGTGCCAGCAGCGAACGGCTAGCGGGGGCTAATGAGCAGTTCTTC. Protein sequence: CASSERLAGANEQFF.

The chain employs TRBV10-3 and TRBJ1-2, with D unclear. CDR1 and CDR2 (germline): ENHRY, SYGVKD. The CDR3 is made up of 14 amino acids. V was shortened by 3 bases and J by 4 bases, with 12 bases between the two germline ends. The chain's CDR3 is CAISDRTAFYGYTF. CDR3 in DNA: TGTGCCATCAGTGACCGCACAGCCTTCTATGGCTACACCTTC.

This chain uses TRBV28 with TRBJ1-4, with 7 bases that match TRBD1. The V and J ends lost 4 bases and 5 bases, in that order; junction bases with no gene match: 7. Germline V gene sequence: CDR1 MDHEN, CDR2 SYDVKM. This CDR3 contains 15 residues. In DNA form, the CDR3 reads TGTGCCAGCAGTTCGGCAGGGGGAGGAAATGAAAAACTGTTTTTT. It translates to CASSSAGGGNEKLFF.

This clone was recorded at least ten times. The chain has TRBV15 and TRBJ1-5; TRBD1 is a possible D gene (5 bases). V lost 6 bases to trimming and J lost 6 bases, with 15 bases between them. The CDR3 consists of 14 residues. Germline V gene sequence: CDR1 LNHNV, CDR2 YYDKDF (reference sequence). The CDR3 coding sequence is TGTGCCACCAGTCGGGCAGGGATTGGTCAGCCCCAGCATTTT. The encoded protein is CATSRAGIGQPQHF.

The chain has TRBV6-6 and TRBJ2-3; unclear D gene. V lost 2 bases and J lost 7, with 4 bases in between. Germline CDR1 and CDR2: MNHNY and SVGAGI (reference sequence). The CDR3 totals 11 residues. This chain's CDR3 is CASSYQNTQYF. CDR3 coding DNA: TGTGCCAGCAGTTACCAGAATACGCAGTATTTT.

The chain combines TRBV9 with TRBJ2-5; TRBD2 matches 7 bases. This CDR3 has 16 amino acids. CDR1 and CDR2 from the germline V gene are SGDLS and YYNGEE. V was pared by 3 bases and J by 3 bases, with 11 bases of the junction left unmatched. In DNA, the CDR3 is TGTGCCAGCAGCGGCCCTTGGACGGGGGGTAAAGAGACCCAGTACTTC. It translates to CASSGPWTGGKETQYF. Using reference TRBV9 and TRBJ2-5 for the parts outside the CDR3, the full variable domain is DSGVTQTPKHLITATGQRVTLRCSPRSGDLSVYWYQQSLDQGLQFLIQYYNGEERAKGNILERFSAQQFPDLHSELNLSSLELGDSALYFCASSGPWTGGKETQYFGPGTRLLVL.

Ten or more counts support this clone. This chain joins TRBV7-6 and TRBJ1-4; D call uncertain. This CDR3 has 11 residues. Trimming removed 7 bases at V and 8 bases at J, with 8 bases between. Germline V CDR1 and CDR2: SGHVS, FNYEAQ. DNA of the CDR3: TGTGCCAGCACATCCGGGGAAAAACTGTTTTTT. Residues: CASTSGEKLFF.

This clone was counted at least ten times. The rearrangement uses TRBV19 and TRBJ1-6; D ambiguous. V was pared by 2 bases and J by 2 bases, with 10 bases between. The germline CDR1 and CDR2 sequences are LNHDA and SQIVND (reference sequence). The CDR3 has 16 residues. Here the CDR3 reads CASSISSGAYNSPLHF. CDR3 nucleotide sequence: TGTGCCAGTAGTATATCGTCGGGAGCCTATAATTCACCCCTCCACTTT. Supplemented by reference TRBV19 and TRBJ1-6, the full variable domain reads DGGITQSPKYLFRKEGQNVTLSCEQNLNHDAMYWYRQDPGQGLRLIYYSQIVNDFQKGDIAEGYSVSREKKESFPLTVTSAQKNPTAFYLCASSISSGAYNSPLHFGNGTRLTVT.

The chain joins TRBV5-4 to TRBJ2-6; D is ambiguous. The CDR3 is 14 amino acids. Looked up from germline, CDR1 is SGHNT and CDR2 is YYREEE (reference sequence). Between the trimmed V and J ends, which lost 3 bases and 4 bases, there was a span of 8 bases. The CDR3 spells CASSSLGGANVLTF. The CDR3 DNA reads TGTGCCAGCAGCTCCCTTGGCGGGGCCAACGTCCTGACTTTC.

For this clone: At one boundary the junction diverges from the germline segment, which might be a read error. The chain uses TRBV6-1 and TRBJ2-5; 11 nucleotides align to TRBD1. Per germline, CDR1 MNHNS and CDR2 SASEGT. This CDR3 spans 14 amino acids. In DNA form, the CDR3 reads TGTGCCAGCAGTCCTCGGACAGGGGGCGTAGTACCAAACTTC. The encoded protein is CASSPRTGGVVPNF.

The CDR3 loop is CASSLAGPKNIQYF. The CDR3 DNA reads as TGTGCCAGCAGCTTGGCAGGGCCAAAAAACATTCAGTACTTC. The rearrangement links TRBV5-6 to TRBJ2-4, with D maybe TRBD1 (5 bases). Trimming pared 0 bases from V and 4 bases from J, leaving 8 bases between. The CDR3 has 14 residues. Germline V CDR1 and CDR2: SGHDT, YYEEEE.

This chain joins TRBV6-9 and TRBJ1-6, with D unresolved. V lost 2 bases, J lost 8 bases, and 10 bases lay in between. The germline CDR1 and CDR2 sequences are MNHGY and SVAAGI. This CDR3 is built from 14 residues. In DNA form, the CDR3 reads TGTGCCAGCAGTTATATCTATTTGGATTCACCCCTCCACTTT. Protein sequence: CASSYIYLDSPLHF.

This clone appeared a single time. The chain uses TRBV5-1 and TRBJ2-1, with TRBD1 identical over 9 bases. Unmatched junction bases numbered 10, after V lost 2 bases and J lost 4 bases. The CDR3 is 17 residues long. Germline V gene sequence: CDR1 SGHRS, CDR2 YFSETQ. CDR3 in amino acids: CASSFPTGGSSYNEQFF. Written as DNA, the CDR3 is TGCGCCAGCAGCTTTCCGACAGGGGGGTCATCATACAATGAGCAGTTCTTC.

The chain links TRBV5-5 to TRBJ1-6, with 10 bases aligning to TRBD1. Germline lookup yields CDR1 SGHKS and CDR2 YYEKEE (reference sequence). The ends lost 4 bases at V and 9 bases at J; junction bases unmatched: 10. CDR3 length: 16 amino acids. The chain's CDR3 is CASSLPGTGVFSPLHF. The CDR3 DNA follows: TGTGCCAGCAGCCTCCCCGGGACAGGGGTCTTTTCACCCCTCCACTTT.